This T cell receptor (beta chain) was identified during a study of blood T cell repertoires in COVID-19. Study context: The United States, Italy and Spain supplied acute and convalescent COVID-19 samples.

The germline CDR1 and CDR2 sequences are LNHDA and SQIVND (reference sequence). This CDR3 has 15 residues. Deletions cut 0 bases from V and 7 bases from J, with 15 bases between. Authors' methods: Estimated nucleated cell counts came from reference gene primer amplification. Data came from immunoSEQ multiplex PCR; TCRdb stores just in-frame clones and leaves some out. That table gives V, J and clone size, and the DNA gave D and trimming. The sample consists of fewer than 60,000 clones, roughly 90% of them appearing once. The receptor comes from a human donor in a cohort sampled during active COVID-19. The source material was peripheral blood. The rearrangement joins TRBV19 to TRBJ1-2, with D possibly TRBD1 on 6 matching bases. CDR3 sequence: CASSIEAGVFFGYTF. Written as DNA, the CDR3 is TGTGCCAGTAGTATAGAGGCAGGGGTTTTTTTTGGCTACACCTTC. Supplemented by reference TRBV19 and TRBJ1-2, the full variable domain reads DGGITQSPKYLFRKEGQNVTLSCEQNLNHDAMYWYRQDPGQGLRLIYYSQIVNDFQKGDIAEGYSVSREKKESFPLTVTSAQKNPTAFYLCASSIEAGVFFGYTFGSGTRLTVV.